The T cell receptor (beta chain) described here comes from a study of T cell repertoires in cytomegalovirus infection. About the study: Shared public TCR beta signatures pointed to both CMV infection and a matching HLA type.

Overall study results and limits: CMV carriers having the relevant HLA were flagged by cumulative public TCR beta family frequency.

Comments on this clonotype: No antigen is known for it.

TCRdb re-analysed the reads in MiXCR, keeping a single row per CDR3 protein. The repertoire includes fewer than 250,000 distinct CDR3 sequences, around 12% of them detected once, and 1.5% to 2% sits in the top ten. The TCR was taken from a human donor in good health (CMV status not recorded). Some clones in this sample may be carry-over from other donors' samples. Material for sequencing was PBMCs.

CDR3 sequence reads: CASSFKPGSDSPLHF. As DNA, the CDR3 is TGTGCCAGCAGCTTCAAACCCGGGAGTGATTCACCCCTCCACTTT. This chain links TRBV5-4 with TRBJ1-6; D uncertain. The V end was cut by 2 bases, the J end by 8 bases, with 14 bases between. The CDR3 is 15 amino acids. Germline-derived CDR1 and CDR2 are SGHNT and YYREEE (reference sequence).